This T cell receptor beta chain comes out of a study of CD8 T cells in Susac syndrome. RNA was extracted with the RNeasy kit, and a quantity of 0.5 to 1 ug was reverse transcribed using random hexamers. Amplification of TCR beta CDR3 used immunoSEQ multiplex PCR across 54 Vbeta and 13 Jbeta. TCRdb called the immunoSEQ multiplex PCR reads again in MiXCR, with one record for every CDR3 protein. The sample holds about 120,000 distinct CDR3 sequences, 96% seen once. Unmatched junction bases numbered 10, after V lost 8 bases and J lost 4 bases. From germline, CDR1 is SGHVS and CDR2 FQNEAQ. There are 15 residues in the CDR3.

This TCR was sampled from a human donor with Susac syndrome. The genes are TRBV7-8 and TRBJ2-7; 11 nucleotides match TRBD1. Sequencing used CD4+ T cells from PBMCs. CDR3 loop: CASGDRDRGIYEQYF. The CDR3 nucleotides are TGTGCCAGCGGAGACCGGGACAGGGGGATATACGAGCAGTACTTC.